Below, one T cell receptor beta chain is given with its context. The antigen is unknown. Primers for the PCR totalled 60 Vbeta and 13 Jbeta. Assay: immunoSEQ multiplex PCR; the TCRdb copy retains only in-frame clones and omits some. Seen here are 200,000 or so clones, roughly 80% observed once, and the top ten hold about 0.84%. The CDR3 sequence is 16 residues long. Germline V gives CDR1 SGHRS, CDR2 YFSETQ. V lost 6 bases and J lost 7, with 22 bases in between. The data derive from a study of cytomegalovirus exposure and HLA in healthy donors. Study outcomes and limitations: Most of the TCR beta V segments (in an earlier analysis) were productive either about 87% or about 30% of the time. While the bulk of TCR sequences proved rare, some public TCRs turned up in many donors.

The TCR sequence derives from a woman under 30 in good health and CMV-seronegative. Sequencing input: PBMCs. The chain couples TRBV5-1 to TRBJ1-4, with D tentatively TRBD1 (5 bases). CDR3 in DNA: TGCGCCAGCACCGATCGCCCCTCTGGGGGAGGTGAAAAACTGTTTTTT. It is translated as CASTDRPSGGGEKLFF. The full variable domain, its missing parts supplied by reference TRBV5-1 and TRBJ1-4, is KAGVTQTPRYLIKTRGQQVTLSCSPISGHRSVSWYQQTPGQGLQFLFEYFSETQRNKGNFPGRFSGRQFSNSRSEMNVSTLELGDSALYLCASTDRPSGGGEKLFFGSGTQLSVL.